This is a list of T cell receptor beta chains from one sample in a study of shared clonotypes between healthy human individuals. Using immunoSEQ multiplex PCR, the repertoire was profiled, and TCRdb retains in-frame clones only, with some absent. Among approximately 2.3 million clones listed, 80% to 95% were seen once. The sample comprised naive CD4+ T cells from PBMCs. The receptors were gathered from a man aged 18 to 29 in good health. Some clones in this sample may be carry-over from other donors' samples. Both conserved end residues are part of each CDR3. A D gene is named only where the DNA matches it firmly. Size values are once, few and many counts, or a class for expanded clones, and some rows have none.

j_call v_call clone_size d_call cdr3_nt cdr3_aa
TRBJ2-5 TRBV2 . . TGTGCCAGCAGCGCGAAGAATTTAAGGGAGACCCAGTACTTC CASSAKNLRETQYF
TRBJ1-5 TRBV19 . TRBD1 TGTGCCAGTAGTACGGACAGGGGATCGGGTCAGCCCCAGCATTTT CASSTDRGSGQPQHF
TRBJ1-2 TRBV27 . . TGTGCCAGCAGTTTTCGGGGAGGCTATGGCTACACCTTC CASSFRGGYGYTF
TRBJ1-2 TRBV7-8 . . TGTGCCAGCAGCTTATTTGCTGGGAGTACTAACTATGGCTACACCTTC CASSLFAGSTNYGYTF
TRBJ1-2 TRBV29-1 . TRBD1 TGCAGCGCATCGGACAGGCCGAACTATGGCTACACCTTC CSASDRPNYGYTF
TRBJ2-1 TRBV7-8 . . TGTGCCAGCACCAAGCTGGTTGAGCAGTTCTTC CASTKLVEQFF
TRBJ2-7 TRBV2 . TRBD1 TGTGCCAGCAGTGCATTCAGGGGGCCCTACTACGAGCAGTACTTC CASSAFRGPYYEQYF
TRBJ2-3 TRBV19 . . TGTGCCAGTAGTATCTCCCGACCCTACACAGATACGCAGTATTTT CASSISRPYTDTQYF
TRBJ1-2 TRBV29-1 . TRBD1 TGCAGCGTAGGACAGGACTATGGCTACACCTTC CSVGQDYGYTF
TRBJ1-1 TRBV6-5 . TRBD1 TGTGCCAGCAGTTCCGGGACAGTCTCCACTGAAGCTTTCTTT CASSSGTVSTEAFF
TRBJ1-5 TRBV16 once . TGTGCCAGCAGCCAATCGCGACAGCCCCAGCATTTT CASSQSRQPQHF
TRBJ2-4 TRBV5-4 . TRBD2 TGTGCCAGCAGCTTGGACGCGGGAGGGGGAAACATTCAGTACTTC CASSLDAGGGNIQYF
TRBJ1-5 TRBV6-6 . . TGTGCCAGCAGCTCCGGAGGCAGGGTAGGCCAGCCCCAGCATTTT CASSSGGRVGQPQHF
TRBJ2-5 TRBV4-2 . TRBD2 TGTGCCAGCAGCCAAGTTGCGACTAGCGGGAGGGCTGAGGAGACCCAGTACTTC CASSQVATSGRAEETQYF
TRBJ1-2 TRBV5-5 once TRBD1 TGTGCCAGCAGCCTGACAGGGTATGGCTACACCTTC CASSLTGYGYTF
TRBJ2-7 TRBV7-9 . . TGTGCCAGCAGCCGAGAGGTCTCCTACGAGCAGTACTTC CASSREVSYEQYF
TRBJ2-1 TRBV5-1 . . TGCGCCAGCAGCTTGGGGTCGAGGGGTTCACTGAACAATGAGCAGTTCTTC CASSLGSRGSLNNEQFF
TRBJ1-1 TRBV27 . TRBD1 TGTGCCAGCAGACCAGGACAGGTAAACACTGAAGCTTTCTTT CASRPGQVNTEAFF
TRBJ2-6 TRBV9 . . TGTGCCAGCAGCGTAGCTACGAGGTTAGGGGGGACTATAAGCTCTGGGGCCAACGTCCTGACTTTC CASSVATRLGGTISSGANVLTF
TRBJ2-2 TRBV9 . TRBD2 TGTGCCAGCAGCGCCACTAGCGGGAGTGACCCCGGGGAGCTGTTTTTT CASSATSGSDPGELFF
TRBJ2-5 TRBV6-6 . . TGTGCCAGCAGTTACCTAGGGCAAGAGACCCAGTACTTC CASSYLGQETQYF
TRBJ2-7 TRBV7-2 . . TGTGCCAGCAGCTTAGGACGAGGGCCCCGCGAGCAGTACTTC CASSLGRGPREQYF
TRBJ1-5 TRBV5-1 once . TGCGCCAGCAGCTTGGAGCCAGGTAATCAGCCCCAGCATTTT CASSLEPGNQPQHF
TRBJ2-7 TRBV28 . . TGTGCCAGCAGTACGACGCGGGAGCAGTACTTC CASSTTREQYF
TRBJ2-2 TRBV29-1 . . TGCAGCGTGGGGCTAAGGCCCTCGGTCACCGGGGAGCTGTTTTTT CSVGLRPSVTGELFF
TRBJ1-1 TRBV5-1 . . TGCGCCAGCAGCTTGAGACAGGACGTTGAAGCTTTCTTT CASSLRQDVEAFF
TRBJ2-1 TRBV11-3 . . TGTGCCAGCAGTCAAGAGGGGGATTTAAATTACAATGAGCAGTTCTTC CASSQEGDLNYNEQFF
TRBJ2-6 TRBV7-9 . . TGTGCCAGCGTAACCCCATGGGGAGAGGCTACCTCTGGGGCCAACGTCCTGACTTTC CASVTPWGEATSGANVLTF
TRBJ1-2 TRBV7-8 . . TGTGCCAGCAGCTTAAGTAGTCTCAGGGTGGTCTATGGCTACACCTTC CASSLSSLRVVYGYTF
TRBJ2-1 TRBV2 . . TGTGCCAGCACCGTGGAATACAATGAGCAGTTCTTC CASTVEYNEQFF
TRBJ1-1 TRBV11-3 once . TGTGCCAGCAGCTTAGATTCTGAAGGGGCAACCGAAGCTTTCTTT CASSLDSEGATEAFF
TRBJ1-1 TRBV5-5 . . TGTGCCAGCAGCTTGTTTGAAAGAGAAGCTTTCTTT CASSLFEREAFF
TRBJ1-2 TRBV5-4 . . TGTGCCAGCAGCCCTCGGGACGGTGGCTATGGCTACACCTTC CASSPRDGGYGYTF
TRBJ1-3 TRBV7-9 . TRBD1 TGTGCCAGCAGCGCTCGACAGGGGCTCCCCCCTAGCTCTGGAAACACCATATATTTT CASSARQGLPPSSGNTIYF
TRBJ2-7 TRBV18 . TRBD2 TGTGCCAGCTCACAAGTAGCGGGAGGGCCCCAGTACGAGCAGTACTTC CASSQVAGGPQYEQYF
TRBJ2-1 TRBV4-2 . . TGTGCCAGCAGCCTAAAGAACGGGGCCGGGGGAATAAGTGAGCAGTTCTTC CASSLKNGAGGISEQFF
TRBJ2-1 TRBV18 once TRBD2 TGTGCCAGCTCGGGGGGGATCCCTAACAATGAGCAGTTCTTC CASSGGIPNNEQFF
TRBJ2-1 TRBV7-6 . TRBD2 TGTGCCAGCAGCTATGGGACTAGCGGGAGTTCCTACAATGAGCAGTTCTTC CASSYGTSGSSYNEQFF
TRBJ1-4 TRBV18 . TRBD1 TGTGCCAGCTCAGCCGGGACAGGGGACGAAAAACTGTTTTTT CASSAGTGDEKLFF
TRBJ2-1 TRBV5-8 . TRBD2 TGTGCCAGCAGCCCCGGGACTACCGGCTACAATGAGCAGTTCTTC CASSPGTTGYNEQFF
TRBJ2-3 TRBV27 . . TGTGCCAGCAGTTTATCCGACTACGTGGATACGCAGTATTTT CASSLSDYVDTQYF
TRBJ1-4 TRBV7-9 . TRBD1 TGTGCCAGCACCAGGACAGGGGGTGGTAATGAAAAACTGTTTTTT CASTRTGGGNEKLFF
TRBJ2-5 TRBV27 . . TGTGCCAGCAGTTTATTGGGGCGCGAGACCCAGTACTTC CASSLLGRETQYF
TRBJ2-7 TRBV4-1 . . TGCGCCAGCAGCAAGTCCGGGGGTGGTCAGGAGCAGTACTTC CASSKSGGGQEQYF
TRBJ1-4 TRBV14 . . TGTGCCAGCAGCCAAGCGGCGCGTGAAAAACTGTTTTTT CASSQAAREKLFF
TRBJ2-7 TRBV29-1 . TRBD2 TGCAGCGTTGAAGATTCGGGACTAGCGGGGGCCTACGAGCAGTACTTC CSVEDSGLAGAYEQYF
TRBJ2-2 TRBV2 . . TGTGCCAGCAGTGAACGAGGGGTCGGGGAGCTGTTTTTT CASSERGVGELFF
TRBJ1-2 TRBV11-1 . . TGTGCCAGCAGCCATGGGGGACAAGGAAACTATGGCTACACCTTC CASSHGGQGNYGYTF
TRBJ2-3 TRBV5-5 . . TGTGCCAGCAGCTCCGGGTATGGGGATACGCAGTATTTT CASSSGYGDTQYF
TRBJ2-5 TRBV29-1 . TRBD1 TGCAGCATGAAACAGGGGGCAGAGACCCAGTACTTC CSMKQGAETQYF
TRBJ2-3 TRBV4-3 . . TGCGCCAGCAGCCAAGATTTGGGATTCGGCAGGGGAATCGCAGATACGCAGTATTTT CASSQDLGFGRGIADTQYF
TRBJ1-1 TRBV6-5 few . TGTGCCAGCTTAGGAGCAGGGATGAACACTGAAGCTTTCTTT CASLGAGMNTEAFF
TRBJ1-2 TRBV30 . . TGTGCCTGGACGAGGGGCCAAAACTATGGCTACACCTTC CAWTRGQNYGYTF
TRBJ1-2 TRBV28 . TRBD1 TGTGCCAGCAGTTCAGGGGGCGCCTGGAATGGCTACACCTTC CASSSGGAWNGYTF